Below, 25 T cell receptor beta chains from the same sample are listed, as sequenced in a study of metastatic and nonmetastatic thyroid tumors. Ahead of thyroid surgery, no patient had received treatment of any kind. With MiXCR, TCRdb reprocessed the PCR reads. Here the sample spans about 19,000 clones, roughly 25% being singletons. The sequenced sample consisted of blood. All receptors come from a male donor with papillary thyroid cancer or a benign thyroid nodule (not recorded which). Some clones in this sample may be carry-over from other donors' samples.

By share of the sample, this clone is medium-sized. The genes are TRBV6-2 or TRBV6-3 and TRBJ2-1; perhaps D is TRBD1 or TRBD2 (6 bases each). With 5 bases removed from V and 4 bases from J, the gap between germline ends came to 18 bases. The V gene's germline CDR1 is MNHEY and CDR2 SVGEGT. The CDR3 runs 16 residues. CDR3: CASSRGGGSAYNEQFF. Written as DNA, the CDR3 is TGTGCCAGCAGTCGAGGGGGAGGATCTGCTTACAATGAGCAGTTCTTC.

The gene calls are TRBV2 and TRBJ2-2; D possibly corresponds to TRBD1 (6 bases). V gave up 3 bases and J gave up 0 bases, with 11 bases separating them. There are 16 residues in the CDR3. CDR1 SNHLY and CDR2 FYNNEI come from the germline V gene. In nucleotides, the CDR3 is TGTGCCAGCAGTGAGGCAGGGGTCGCGAACACCGGGGAGCTGTTTTTT. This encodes CASSEAGVANTGELFF.

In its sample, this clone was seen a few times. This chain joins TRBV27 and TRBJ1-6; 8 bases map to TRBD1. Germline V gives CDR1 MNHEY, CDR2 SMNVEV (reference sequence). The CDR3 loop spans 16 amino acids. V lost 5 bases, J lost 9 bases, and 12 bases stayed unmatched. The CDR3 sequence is CASSIGTGSPASPLHF. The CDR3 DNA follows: TGTGCCAGCAGTATCGGGACAGGATCCCCCGCTTCACCCCTCCACTTT.

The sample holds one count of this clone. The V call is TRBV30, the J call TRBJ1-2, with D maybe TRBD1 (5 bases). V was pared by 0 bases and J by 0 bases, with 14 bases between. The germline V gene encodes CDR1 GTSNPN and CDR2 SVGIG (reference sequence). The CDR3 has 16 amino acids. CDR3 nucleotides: TGTGCCTGGAGTGTGGTGGGGCAGGGAACTAACTATGGCTACACCTTC. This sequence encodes CAWSVVGQGTNYGYTF. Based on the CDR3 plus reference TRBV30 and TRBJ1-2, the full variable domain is SQTIHQWPATLVQPVGSPLSLECTVEGTSNPNLYWYRQAAGRGLQLLFYSVGIGQISSEVPQNLSASRPQDRQFILSSKKLLLSDSGFYLCAWSVVGQGTNYGYTFGSGTRLTVV.

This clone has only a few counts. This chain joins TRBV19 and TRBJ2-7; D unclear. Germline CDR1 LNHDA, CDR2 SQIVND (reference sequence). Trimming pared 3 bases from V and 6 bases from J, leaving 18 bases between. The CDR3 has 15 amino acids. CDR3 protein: CASSITKRLDGEQYF. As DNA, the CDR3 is TGTGCCAGTAGTATCACTAAGAGGTTGGATGGCGAGCAGTACTTC.

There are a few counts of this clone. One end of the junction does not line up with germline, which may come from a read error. In DNA form, the CDR3 reads TGTGCCAGCAGCGAAGCGCGGGTTGGGGAGACCCAGTACTTC. It encodes CASSEARVGETQYF. This chain uses TRBV2 with TRBJ2-5; D may be TRBD2 (5 bases). This CDR3 has 14 residues. CDR1 and CDR2 (germline): SNHLY, FYNNEI.

The CDR3, as DNA: TGTGCCAGCAGCTTGGAGGGGCCCTACAATGAGCAGTTCTTC. Its protein product is CASSLEGPYNEQFF. The chain uses TRBV7-3 and TRBJ2-1, with a weak D call TRBD2 (6 bases). The germline CDR1 and CDR2 sequences are SGHTA and FQGTGA. Trimming removed 3 bases at V and 2 bases at J, with 8 bases between. This CDR3 contains 14 residues.

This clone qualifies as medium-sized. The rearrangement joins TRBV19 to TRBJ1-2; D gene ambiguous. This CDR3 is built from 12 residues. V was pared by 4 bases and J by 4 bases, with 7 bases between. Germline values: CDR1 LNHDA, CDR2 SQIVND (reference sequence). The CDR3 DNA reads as TGTGCCAGTAGTAAGCAGGCCTATGGCTACACCTTC. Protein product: CASSKQAYGYTF.

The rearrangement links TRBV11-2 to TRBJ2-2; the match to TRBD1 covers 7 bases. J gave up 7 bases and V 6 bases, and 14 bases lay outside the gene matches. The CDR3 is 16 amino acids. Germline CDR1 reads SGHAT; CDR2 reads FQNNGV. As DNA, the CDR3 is TGTGCCAGCAGGGACGGGACAGCCGGGCTTATCGGGGAGCTGTTTTTT. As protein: CASRDGTAGLIGELFF.

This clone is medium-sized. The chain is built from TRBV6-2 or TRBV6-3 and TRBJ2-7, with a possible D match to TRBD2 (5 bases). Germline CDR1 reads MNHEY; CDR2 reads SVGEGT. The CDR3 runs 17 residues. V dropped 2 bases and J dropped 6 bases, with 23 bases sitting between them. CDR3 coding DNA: TGTGCCAGCAGTTACCCTATCGGGCGGGCATTGGGTGGCGAGCAGTACTTC. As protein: CASSYPIGRALGGEQYF.

The CDR3 DNA reads as TGTGCCAGCAGTTACTCGTTCAGCCGCGATCAGCCCCAGCATTTT. This translates into CASSYSFSRDQPQHF. The J gene is TRBJ1-5, the V gene TRBV6-2 or TRBV6-3, with no clear D. The germline CDR1 and CDR2 sequences are MNHEY and SVGEGT. CDR3 length: 15 residues. Trimming pared 0 bases from V and 5 bases from J, leaving 11 bases between.

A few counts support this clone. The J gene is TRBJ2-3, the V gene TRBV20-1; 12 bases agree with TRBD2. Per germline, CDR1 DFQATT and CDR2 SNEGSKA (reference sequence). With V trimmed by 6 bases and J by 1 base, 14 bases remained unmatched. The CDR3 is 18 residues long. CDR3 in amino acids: CSAFGGLAGREGTDTQYF. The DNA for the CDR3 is TGCAGTGCGTTTGGTGGACTAGCGGGAAGAGAGGGCACAGATACGCAGTATTTT.

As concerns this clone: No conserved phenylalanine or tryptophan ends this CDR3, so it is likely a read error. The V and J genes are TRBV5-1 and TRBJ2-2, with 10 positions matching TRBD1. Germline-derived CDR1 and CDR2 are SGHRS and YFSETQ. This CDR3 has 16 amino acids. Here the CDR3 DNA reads TGCGCCAGCAGCTTGGGACAGGGGGCGCCCCCCGGGGTGCTGTTTTTA. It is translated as CASSLGQGAPPGVLFL.

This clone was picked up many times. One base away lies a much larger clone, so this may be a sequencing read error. DNA of the CDR3: TGTGCCAGCAGCAGGAGGGGCGCGGGCTACGAGCGGTACTTC. Protein product: CASSRRGAGYERYF. The chain uses TRBV5-6 and TRBJ2-7, with D tentatively TRBD2 (6 bases). Germline CDR1 is SGHDT and CDR2 is YYEEEE. The CDR3 is 14 residues long.

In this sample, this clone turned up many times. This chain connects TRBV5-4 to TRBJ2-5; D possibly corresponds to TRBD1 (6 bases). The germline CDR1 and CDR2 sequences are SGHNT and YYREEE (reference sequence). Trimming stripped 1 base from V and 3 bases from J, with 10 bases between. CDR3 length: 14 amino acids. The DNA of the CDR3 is TGTGCCAGCAGCTTGTCAGGGGCGAAAGAGACCCAGTACTTC. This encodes CASSLSGAKETQYF.

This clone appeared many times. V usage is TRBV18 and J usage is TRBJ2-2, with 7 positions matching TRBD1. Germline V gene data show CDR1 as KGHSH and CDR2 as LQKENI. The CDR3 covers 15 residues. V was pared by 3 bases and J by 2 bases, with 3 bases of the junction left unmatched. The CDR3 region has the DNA TGTGCCAGCTCACCGGGGACAGTTAACACCGGGGAGCTGTTTTTT. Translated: CASSPGTVNTGELFF.

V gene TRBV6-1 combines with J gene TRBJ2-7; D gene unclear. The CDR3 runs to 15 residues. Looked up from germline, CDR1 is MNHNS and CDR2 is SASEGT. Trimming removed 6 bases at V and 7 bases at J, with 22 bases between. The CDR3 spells CASRLLYSSPREQYF. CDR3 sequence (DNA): TGTGCCAGCAGGCTCCTTTACAGTAGCCCACGGGAGCAGTACTTC.

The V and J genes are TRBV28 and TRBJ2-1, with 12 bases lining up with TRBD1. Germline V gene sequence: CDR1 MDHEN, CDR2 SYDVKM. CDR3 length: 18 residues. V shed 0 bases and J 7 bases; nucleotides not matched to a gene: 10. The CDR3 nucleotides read TGTGCCAGCAGTTTATGGGGGGCGGGGACAGGGGGCTTGAATGAGCAGTTCTTC. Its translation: CASSLWGAGTGGLNEQFF.

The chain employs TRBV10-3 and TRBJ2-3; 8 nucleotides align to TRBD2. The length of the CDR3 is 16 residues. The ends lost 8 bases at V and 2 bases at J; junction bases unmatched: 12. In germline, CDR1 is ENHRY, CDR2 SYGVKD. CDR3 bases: TGTGCCATCGGGTTGGGTCTAGCGGGCGCCACAGATACGCAGTATTTT. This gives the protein CAIGLGLAGATDTQYF.

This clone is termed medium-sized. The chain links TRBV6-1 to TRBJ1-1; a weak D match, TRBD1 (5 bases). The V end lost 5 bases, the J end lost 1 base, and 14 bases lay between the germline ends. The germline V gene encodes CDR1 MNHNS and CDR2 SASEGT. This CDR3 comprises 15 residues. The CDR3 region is CASSPPGVPNTEAFF. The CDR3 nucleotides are TGTGCCAGCAGTCCGCCGGGGGTTCCGAACACTGAAGCTTTCTTT.

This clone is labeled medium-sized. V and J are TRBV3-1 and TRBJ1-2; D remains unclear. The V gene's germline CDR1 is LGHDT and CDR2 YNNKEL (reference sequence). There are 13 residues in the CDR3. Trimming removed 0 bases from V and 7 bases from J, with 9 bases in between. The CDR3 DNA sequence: TGTGCCAGCAGCCAAGAATCCCGGGGTGGCTACACCTTC. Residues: CASSQESRGGYTF.

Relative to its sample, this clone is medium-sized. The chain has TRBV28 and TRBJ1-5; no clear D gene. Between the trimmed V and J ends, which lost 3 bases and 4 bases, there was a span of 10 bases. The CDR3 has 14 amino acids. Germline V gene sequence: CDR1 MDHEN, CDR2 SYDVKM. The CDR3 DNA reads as TGTGCCAGCAGTTTTGCGCCGGAAAATCAGCCCCAGCATTTT. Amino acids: CASSFAPENQPQHF.

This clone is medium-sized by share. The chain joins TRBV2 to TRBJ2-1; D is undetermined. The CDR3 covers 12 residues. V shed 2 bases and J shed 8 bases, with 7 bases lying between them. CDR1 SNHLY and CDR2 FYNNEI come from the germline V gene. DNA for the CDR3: TGTGCCAGCAGTGAATCAGAATATGAGCAGTTCTTC. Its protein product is CASSESEYEQFF.

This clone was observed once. As DNA, the CDR3 is TGTGCCAGCAGCCATGCCAGGGGTGTTTGTGGCTACACCTTC. It translates to CASSHARGVCGYTF. The chain carries TRBV3-1 and TRBJ1-2; D is possibly TRBD1 (6 bases). The CDR3 consists of 14 residues. V lost 3 bases and J 7 bases, leaving 15 bases between the germline ends. The germline V gene has CDR1 LGHDT and CDR2 YNNKEL (reference sequence).

The CDR3 bases are TGTGCCAGTAGTGTTCGGAGGGGCATTAACACTGAAGCTTTCTTT. Translated, it gives CASSVRRGINTEAFF. The chain is built from TRBV19 and TRBJ1-1; tentative D call: TRBD1 (5 bases). V was clipped by 5 bases and J by 2 bases, with 15 bases between them. From germline, CDR1 is LNHDA and CDR2 SQIVND (reference sequence). This CDR3 has 15 residues.